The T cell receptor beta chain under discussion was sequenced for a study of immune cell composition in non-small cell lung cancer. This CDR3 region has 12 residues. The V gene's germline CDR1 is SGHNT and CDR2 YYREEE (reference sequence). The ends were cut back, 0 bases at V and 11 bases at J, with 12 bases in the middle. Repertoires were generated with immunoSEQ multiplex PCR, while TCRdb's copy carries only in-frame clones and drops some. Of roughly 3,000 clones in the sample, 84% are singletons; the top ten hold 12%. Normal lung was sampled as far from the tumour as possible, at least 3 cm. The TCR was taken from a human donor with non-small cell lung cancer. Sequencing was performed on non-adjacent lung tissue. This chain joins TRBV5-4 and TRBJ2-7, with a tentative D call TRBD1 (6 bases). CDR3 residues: CASSLVSGVKYF. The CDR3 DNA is TGTGCCAGCAGCTTGGTGTCAGGGGTAAAGTACTTC. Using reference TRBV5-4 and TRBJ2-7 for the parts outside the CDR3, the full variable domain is ETGVTQSPTHLIKTRGQQVTLRCSSQSGHNTVSWYQQALGQGPQFIFQYYREEENGRGNFPPRFSGLQFPNYSSELNVNALELDDSALYLCASSLVSGVKYFGPGTRLTVT.